One sample yielded the 2 T cell receptor beta chains listed below, sequenced in a study of blood T cells in healthy people across ages. A second PCR of about 7 to 11 cycles used a sample-barcoded 5' primer and a J-beta primer mix. Each CDR3 protein is one row after TCRdb ran MiXCR on the 5' RACE reads. The sample consists of over 600,000 distinct CDR3 sequences, 56% of them appearing once. Sequencing used blood. These receptors all come from a man in his forties or fifties in good health.

V gene TRBV20-1 combines with J gene TRBJ1-5, with TRBD1 identical over 9 bases. Germline trimming cut 1 base from V and 6 bases from J; bases unmatched to any gene: 1. Germline V gene data show CDR1 as DFQATT and CDR2 as SNEGSKA (reference sequence). The CDR3 contains 13 residues. The CDR3 DNA is TGCAGTGCTAGAGGACAGGGGGGTCAGCCCCAGCATTTT. Amino acid sequence: CSARGQGGQPQHF.

This sequence joins TRBV6-5 and TRBJ1-6; D might be TRBD1 (5 bases). CDR3 length: 14 amino acids. V was clipped by 8 bases and J by 4 bases, with 12 bases between them. CDR1 and CDR2 (germline): MNHEY, SVGAGI. The CDR3 DNA sequence: TGTGCCAGCTCGGGCGGGGGGTATAATTCACCCCTCCACTTT. This encodes CASSGGGYNSPLHF.